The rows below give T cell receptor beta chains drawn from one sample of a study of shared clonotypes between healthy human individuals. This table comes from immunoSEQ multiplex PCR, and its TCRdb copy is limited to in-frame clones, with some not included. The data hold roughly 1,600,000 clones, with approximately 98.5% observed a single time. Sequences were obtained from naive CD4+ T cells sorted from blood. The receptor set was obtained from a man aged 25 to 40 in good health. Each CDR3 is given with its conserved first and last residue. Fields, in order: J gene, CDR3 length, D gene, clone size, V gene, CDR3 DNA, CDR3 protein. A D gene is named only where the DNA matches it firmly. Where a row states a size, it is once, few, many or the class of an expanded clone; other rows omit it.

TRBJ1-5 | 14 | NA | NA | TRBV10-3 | TGTGCCATCAGTGAAGATGGGACCCTTCAGCCCCAGCATTTT | CAISEDGTLQPQHF
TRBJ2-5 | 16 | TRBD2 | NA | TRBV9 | TGTGCCAGCAGCGTTTCGATAGCGGGAGATTTAGAGACCCAGTACTTC | CASSVSIAGDLETQYF
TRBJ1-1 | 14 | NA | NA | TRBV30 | TGTGCCTGGAGCCGTAGTATTTATTACACTGAAGCTTTCTTT | CAWSRSIYYTEAFF
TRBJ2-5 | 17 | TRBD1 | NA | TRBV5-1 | TGCGCCAGCAGCTTGGAGCCCAGGGGGCGAGCAGGAGAGACCCAGTACTTC | CASSLEPRGRAGETQYF
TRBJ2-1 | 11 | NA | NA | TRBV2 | TGTGCCAGCAGTGACGCGGCGGGGCAGTTCTTC | CASSDAAGQFF
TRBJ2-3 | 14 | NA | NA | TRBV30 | TGTGCCTGGAGATGGGCAGAGAGCACAGATACGCAGTATTTT | CAWRWAESTDTQYF
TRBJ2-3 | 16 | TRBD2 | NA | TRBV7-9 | TGTGCCAGCAGCCCCGTGGGTAGCGGGAGATCAGATACGCAGTATTTT | CASSPVGSGRSDTQYF
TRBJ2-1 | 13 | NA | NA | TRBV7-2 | TGTGCCAGCGGGCGGGCTTTTAACAATGAGCAGTTCTTC | CASGRAFNNEQFF
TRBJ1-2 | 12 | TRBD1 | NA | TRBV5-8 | TGTGCCAGCAGCCAGGACAGGGACGGCTACACCTTC | CASSQDRDGYTF
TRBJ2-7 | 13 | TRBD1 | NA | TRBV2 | TGTGCCAGCAGTAGGGACAGGGACTACGAGCAGTACTTC | CASSRDRDYEQYF
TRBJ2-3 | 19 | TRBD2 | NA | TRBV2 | TGTGCCAGCACCGGCGCCGGGACTAGCGGGGGCCTCATCACAGATACGCAGTATTTT | CASTGAGTSGGLITDTQYF
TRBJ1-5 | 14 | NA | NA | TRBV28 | TGTGCCGGGGGGAAGGGGACAAGCAATCAGCCCCAGCATTTT | CAGGKGTSNQPQHF
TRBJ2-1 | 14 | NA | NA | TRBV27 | TGTGCCAGCAGTCCTCGGACGCTGACCCTTGAGCAGTTCTTC | CASSPRTLTLEQFF
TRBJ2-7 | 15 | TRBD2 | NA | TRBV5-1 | TGCGCCAGCAGCTTGGCAGCGGGAGGGCCGCAGGAGCAGTACTTC | CASSLAAGGPQEQYF
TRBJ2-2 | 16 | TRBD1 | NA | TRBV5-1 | TGCGCAAGCAGGGGACCGGGACAGGGGAACACCGGGGAGCTGTTTTTT | CASRGPGQGNTGELFF
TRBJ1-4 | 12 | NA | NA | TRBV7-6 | TGTGCCAGCAGCCATGACAGTTCCCAACTGTTTTTT | CASSHDSSQLFF
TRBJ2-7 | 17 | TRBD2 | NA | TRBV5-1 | TGCGCCAGCAGCTTTAAGGGCGTAGCGGGAGCTCCTTCGGAGCAGTACTTC | CASSFKGVAGAPSEQYF
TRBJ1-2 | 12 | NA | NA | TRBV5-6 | TGTGCCAGCTCTTTGGACACCTATGGCTACACCTTC | CASSLDTYGYTF
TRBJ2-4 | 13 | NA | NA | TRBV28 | TGTGCCAGCAGTTCGTCAGGGCTGGGCATTCAGTACTTC | CASSSSGLGIQYF
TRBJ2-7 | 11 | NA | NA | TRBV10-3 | TGTGCCACCTCCGGGTCCTACGAGCAGTACTTC | CATSGSYEQYF
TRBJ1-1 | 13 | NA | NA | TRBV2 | TGTGCCAGCATCCCAGGTCTGAACACTGAAGCTTTCTTT | CASIPGLNTEAFF
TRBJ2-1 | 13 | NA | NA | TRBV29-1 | TGCAGCGTCTCAGGGGCCCTTCCAAATGAGCAGTTCTTC | CSVSGALPNEQFF
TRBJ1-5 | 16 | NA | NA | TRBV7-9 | TGTGCCAGCAGCTTAGGGAATAACAGGGTTGATCAGCCCCAGCATTTT | CASSLGNNRVDQPQHF
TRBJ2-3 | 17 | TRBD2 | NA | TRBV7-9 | TGTGCCAGCAGCGTCGGGGGACTAGCGGGCTTGTCTGATACGCAGTATTTT | CASSVGGLAGLSDTQYF
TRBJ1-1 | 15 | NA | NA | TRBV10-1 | TGCGCCAGCAGTCCTACGGGACTCCTTTCCACTGAAGCTTTCTTT | CASSPTGLLSTEAFF
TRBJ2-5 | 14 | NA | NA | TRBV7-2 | TGTGCCAGCAGCCGACGGGGGTACCAAGAGACCCAGTACTTC | CASSRRGYQETQYF
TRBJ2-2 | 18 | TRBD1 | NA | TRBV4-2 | TGTGCCAGCAGCCAAAGGGGGACAGAGTTCTTGAACACCGGGGAGCTGTTTTTT | CASSQRGTEFLNTGELFF
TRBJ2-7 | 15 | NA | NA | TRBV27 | TGTGCCAGCAGTATGACCTTGTTGAGCTCCTACGAGCAGTACTTC | CASSMTLLSSYEQYF
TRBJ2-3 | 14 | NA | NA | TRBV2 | TGTGCCAGCAGTGCCTCACTAAGCACAGATACGCAGTATTTT | CASSASLSTDTQYF
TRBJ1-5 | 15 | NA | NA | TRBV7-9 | TGTGCCAGCAGCTTCACAGGGATAGGCAATCAGCCCCAGCATTTT | CASSFTGIGNQPQHF
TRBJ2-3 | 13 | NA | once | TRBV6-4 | TGTGCCAGCAGTGGCGAGATCACAGATACGCAGTATTTT | CASSGEITDTQYF
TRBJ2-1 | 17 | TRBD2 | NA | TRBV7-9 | TGTGCCAGCAGCCCCACTAGCGGGAGGGCCCGGGACAATGAGCAGTTCTTC | CASSPTSGRARDNEQFF
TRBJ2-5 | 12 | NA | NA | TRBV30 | TGTGCCTGGGGCCGTTTCGGGGAGACCCAGTACTTC | CAWGRFGETQYF
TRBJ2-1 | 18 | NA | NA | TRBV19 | TGTGCCAGTAGTATTACTCGAGCAGCTGTAGCCCTCTACAATGAGCAGTTCTTC | CASSITRAAVALYNEQFF
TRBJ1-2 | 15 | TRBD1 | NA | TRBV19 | TGTGCCAGTAGTATAAGGTCGGGGACAGGGGATGGCTACACCTTC | CASSIRSGTGDGYTF
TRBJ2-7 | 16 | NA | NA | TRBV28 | TGTGCCAGTTCTAGTAGGTGGGGGGAGCGTTCCTACGAGCAGTACTTC | CASSSRWGERSYEQYF
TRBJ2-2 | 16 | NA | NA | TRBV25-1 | TGTGCCAGTGAAAAACACGGGACTCTGAGGGACGGGGAGCTGTTTTTT | CASEKHGTLRDGELFF
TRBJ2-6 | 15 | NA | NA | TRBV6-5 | TGTGCCAGCAGTCGAGGGACTGTTGGGGCCAACGTCCTGACTTTC | CASSRGTVGANVLTF